What follows are 7 T cell receptor beta chains derived from one specimen sequenced in a study of blood T cells in healthy people across ages. Then a second PCR, running about 6 to 12 cycles, was carried out with a sample-barcoded 5' primer and a J-beta primer mix. TCRdb independently ran MiXCR on the 5' RACE reads; one entry per CDR3 protein. The sample has more than 800,000 distinct CDR3 sequences, more than 40% seen once. The specimen sequenced was blood. These receptors all come from a woman in her sixties or seventies in good health.

J is TRBJ2-6 and V is TRBV7-8; D is perhaps TRBD2 (6 bases). This CDR3 spans 15 amino acids. Germline CDR1 and CDR2: SGHVS and FQNEAQ. V was shortened by 4 bases and J by 3 bases, with 10 bases between the two germline ends. This CDR3 reads CASSSLAYGANVLTF. As DNA, the CDR3 is TGTGCCAGCAGCTCCCTAGCGTATGGGGCCAACGTCCTGACTTTC.

This clonotype was detected a few times. The V call is TRBV5-1, the J call TRBJ2-4, with a weak D call TRBD1 (5 bases). The CDR3 contains 16 residues. Germline CDR1 and CDR2: SGHRS and YFSETQ. V lost 4 bases, J lost 1 base, and 15 bases lay in between. Here the CDR3 reads CASSDALSGAKNIQYF. In DNA form, the CDR3 reads TGCGCCAGCAGCGACGCCTTATCAGGGGCCAAAAACATTCAGTACTTC.

This chain links TRBV7-9 with TRBJ2-3, with no clear D. Germline-derived CDR1 and CDR2 are SEHNR and FQNEAQ (reference sequence). The germline V and J ends were trimmed by 6 bases and 7 bases, with 17 bases remaining between them. There are 14 residues in the CDR3. The CDR3 sequence is CASRLVVDPHTQYF. The CDR3 nucleotides read TGTGCCAGCAGGCTGGTAGTGGATCCCCATACGCAGTATTTT. The complete variable domain, with remaining parts taken from reference TRBV7-9 and TRBJ2-3, reads DTGVSQNPRHKITKRGQNVTFRCDPISEHNRLYWYRQTLGQGPEFLTYFQNEAQLEKSRLLSDRFSAERPKGSFSTLEIQRTEQGDSAMYLCASRLVVDPHTQYFGPGTRLTVL.

This clonotype was counted a few times. CDR3 DNA sequence: TGCAGTGCTAGAGGAGTCAGGGGGCCTGGTTACGAGCAGTACTTC. Translating it yields CSARGVRGPGYEQYF. The rearrangement links TRBV20-1 to TRBJ2-1, with 8 nucleotides matching TRBD1. The end of the DNA aligns better with TRBJ2-7, so the J call may be wrong. The CDR3 sequence is 15 residues long. Germline values: CDR1 DFQATT, CDR2 SNEGSKA (reference sequence).

Many counts were recorded for this clonotype. V gene TRBV4-2 combines with J gene TRBJ1-2, with TRBD1 identical over 9 bases. This CDR3 is 15 amino acids long. Germline-derived CDR1 and CDR2 are LGHNA and YNFKEQ. V was pared by 4 bases and J by 6 bases, with 9 bases of the junction left unmatched. CDR3 sequence: CASSREDRGRDGYTF. The CDR3 bases are TGTGCCAGCAGCCGTGAGGACAGGGGAAGAGATGGCTACACCTTC.

This clonotype was detected only once. This chain connects TRBV5-6 to TRBJ2-1, with TRBD2 matching 9 bases. The CDR3 length is 16 residues. CDR1 SGHDT and CDR2 YYEEEE come from the germline V gene. With V trimmed by 0 bases and J by 9 bases, 10 bases remained unmatched. The CDR3 protein is CASSLAGLRGGGEQFF. The DNA of the CDR3 is TGTGCCAGCAGCTTGGCCGGGCTGCGGGGGGGCGGTGAGCAGTTCTTC.

The chain employs TRBV12-3 or TRBV12-4 and TRBJ1-2; TRBD1 aligns across 9 bases. Trimming at V came to 3 bases and at J to 5 bases, leaving 4 bases not matched to a gene. This CDR3 has 14 amino acids. The CDR3 loop is CASSFGDRVYGYTF. The CDR3 DNA is TGTGCCAGCAGTTTTGGGGACAGGGTATATGGCTACACCTTC.